This is a list of T cell receptor beta chains from one sample in a study of PD-L1 blockade in urothelial cancer. Generated by immunoSEQ multiplex PCR, the TCRdb table keeps only in-frame clones and is missing some. This repertoire shows some 110,000 clones, approximately 90% found once; its top ten account for less than 5%. The specimen comprised PBMCs, sampled around atezolizumab (anti-PD-L1) treatment. The receptors here all came from a man aged 60 to 75 with urothelial cancer. The CDR3 runs from the conserved cysteine through the conserved F or W. The D gene is left open where the match is weak. The size entry is marked missing in some rows and otherwise reads once, few, many or a size class.

D gene,J gene,clone size,V gene,CDR3 DNA,CDR3 protein
TRBD1,TRBJ2-7,few,TRBV10-1,TGCGCCAGCAGTGAAAGGACAGGGGGCTCCTACGAGCAGTACTTC,CASSERTGGSYEQYF
-,TRBJ2-5,-,TRBV19,TGTGCCAGTAGTATAGGACAGGTGCCGCAAGAGACCCAGTACTTC,CASSIGQVPQETQYF
-,TRBJ2-7,-,TRBV4-1,TGCGCCAGCAGCCAAGAGGGGAGGCGGCCCCCCACCGAGCAGTACTTC,CASSQEGRRPPTEQYF
TRBD1,TRBJ1-5,-,TRBV11-2,TGTGCCAGCAGCTTAGGGACAGGGGGTAAGGGCAATCAGCCCCAGCATTTT,CASSLGTGGKGNQPQHF
TRBD2,TRBJ2-3,-,TRBV30,TGTGCCTGGAGGTCTAGCGGAGCCACAGATACGCAGTATTTT,CAWRSSGATDTQYF
-,TRBJ1-2,-,TRBV4-1,TGCGCCAGCAGCCAAGTGGGCAGGGGTATAGATAAAAACTATGGCTACACCTTC,CASSQVGRGIDKNYGYTF
-,TRBJ2-1,-,TRBV27,TGTGCCAGCAGTTTATCGGCCCGAGGAGGCTCCTACAATGAGCAGTTCTTC,CASSLSARGGSYNEQFF
TRBD1,TRBJ2-7,-,TRBV14,TGTGCCAGCAGCCAAAGCAGGGGGCGTTTCTACGAGCAGTACTTC,CASSQSRGRFYEQYF
TRBD1,TRBJ1-1,-,TRBV6-5,TGTGCCAGCAGGGGGACAGGGGAGGCTGAAGCTTTCTTT,CASRGTGEAEAFF
TRBD2,TRBJ2-1,-,TRBV28,TGTGCCAGCAGCAGTAGCGGGTCCAGCTCCTACAATGAGCAGTTCTTC,CASSSSGSSSYNEQFF
-,TRBJ1-2,-,TRBV7-2,TGTGCCAGCAGCCCTAGTAGGGGGGGCTACACCTTC,CASSPSRGGYTF
TRBD2,TRBJ2-7,-,TRBV5-1,TGCGCCAGCAGCCCAGCGGGATACGAGCAGTACTTC,CASSPAGYEQYF
TRBD2,TRBJ2-7,-,TRBV7-2,TGTGCCAGCAGCTCGACTAGCGGGGAAGTAGAGCAGTACTTC,CASSSTSGEVEQYF
TRBD1,TRBJ2-1,-,TRBV5-1,TGCGCCAGCAGCTTGGGGGACAGGGCGGACTACAATGAGCAGTTCTTC,CASSLGDRADYNEQFF
TRBD2,TRBJ2-5,once,TRBV7-2,TGTGCCAGCAGCCCTTTAGCGGGGGGCCCGTTTCCACACGACTTC,CASSPLAGGPFPHDF
TRBD1,TRBJ2-6,-,TRBV28,TGTGCCAGCAGTGAACCGGGACAGGGCTCTGGGGCCAACGTCCTGACTTTC,CASSEPGQGSGANVLTF
TRBD1,TRBJ1-5,few,TRBV6-6,TGTGCCAGCAGTTACGGACAGGGAAGAACTGATCAGCCCCAGCATTTT,CASSYGQGRTDQPQHF
-,TRBJ1-4,-,TRBV6-5,TGTGCCAGCAGAACTGGGGGGGTGGGTGAAAAACTGTTTTTT,CASRTGGVGEKLFF
-,TRBJ2-3,-,TRBV9,TGTGCCAGCAGCGTAGGACACACAGATACGCAGTATTTT,CASSVGHTDTQYF
-,TRBJ1-1,-,TRBV7-2,TGTGCCAGTATGAAGGGGGTGAACACTGAAGCTTTCTTT,CASMKGVNTEAFF
TRBD2,TRBJ2-5,-,TRBV5-1,TGCGCCAGCAGCTTGCTAGCGGGGGCCCAAGAGACCCAGTACTTC,CASSLLAGAQETQYF
-,TRBJ1-4,once,TRBV4-2,TGTGCCAGCAGCCAAGAAACGACTAGGAAACTGTTTTTT,CASSQETTRKLFF
TRBD2,TRBJ2-5,-,TRBV2,TGTGCCAGCAGGACTCCGGGACTAGTGGACCACGACCTGAGGGAGACCCAGTACTTC,CASRTPGLVDHDLRETQYF
-,TRBJ1-5,-,TRBV19,TGTGCCAGTAGTAAACAGGGAGCAATCAGCCCCCTTTCTCAGCCCCAGCATTTT,CASSKQGAISPLSQPQHF
-,TRBJ2-1,-,TRBV7-2,TGTGCCAGCAGCTTCTCTCCGGGAAACAATGAGCAGTTCTTC,CASSFSPGNNEQFF
TRBD1,TRBJ2-7,-,TRBV7-8,TGTGCCAGCAGCCCATCGAGAAGACAGGGCTCCTACGAGCAGTACTTC,CASSPSRRQGSYEQYF
TRBD2,TRBJ2-1,once,TRBV27,TGTGCCAGCAGTCCGGGGGGAACTTGGGGAGAGCAGTTCTTC,CASSPGGTWGEQFF
-,TRBJ2-2,once,TRBV5-1,TGCGCCAGCAGTCGGGGAGGTCGTGACACCGGGGAGCTGTTTTTT,CASSRGGRDTGELFF
TRBD2,TRBJ2-7,-,TRBV10-3,TGTGCCATCAGACAATGGACTAGCGGGGGCCCCCCTGGCGAGCAGTACTTC,CAIRQWTSGGPPGEQYF
-,TRBJ2-1,-,TRBV5-1,TGCGCCAGCGCACGAGTTGGGGGGGGGCCGAGCTCCTACAATGAGCAGTTCTTC,CASARVGGGPSSYNEQFF
TRBD1,TRBJ2-3,-,TRBV13,TGTGCCAGCAGCCAGGTTACAGGGGGCAGTGGCACAGATACGCAGTATTTT,CASSQVTGGSGTDTQYF
TRBD1,TRBJ1-1,-,TRBV15,TGTGCCACCAGCAGAGACAGGGGGCGTGGGGCCCACACTGAAGCTTTCTTT,CATSRDRGRGAHTEAFF
TRBD1,TRBJ2-7,-,TRBV4-1,TGCGCCAGCAGCCGAGAACCGGGACAGGGGGCCTCCGAGCAGTACTTC,CASSREPGQGASEQYF
-,TRBJ2-1,-,TRBV5-4,TGTGCCAGCACCAACAATGAGCAGTTCTTC,CASTNNEQFF
TRBD1,TRBJ2-2,-,TRBV7-3,TGTGCCAGCAGGCCGGGACAGACGAACACCGGGGAGCTGTTTTTT,CASRPGQTNTGELFF
TRBD1,TRBJ1-1,-,TRBV7-2,TGTGCCAGCAGCCCTCAGGGGGGAACTGAAGCTTTCTTT,CASSPQGGTEAFF
-,TRBJ1-2,-,TRBV19,TGTGCCAGTAGTAGCTCCCGAGGAGGGAGCAGCGGTGGCTACACCTTC,CASSSSRGGSSGGYTF
TRBD1,TRBJ1-2,once,TRBV4-3,TGCGCCAGCAGCCAGGACAGGGCCGGCTATGGCTACACCTTC,CASSQDRAGYGYTF
-,TRBJ2-7,-,TRBV5-8,TGTGCCAGCAGGGGCAGTCCCTACGAGCAGTACTTC,CASRGSPYEQYF
-,TRBJ2-1,medium-sized,TRBV4-2,TGTGCCAGCAGCCAAGGGGCCCTTGGGGCTGACTACAATGAGCAGTTCTTC,CASSQGALGADYNEQFF
TRBD2,TRBJ2-7,-,TRBV7-2,TGTGCCAGCAGCTTAGCGGGGGGACTAGCCTACGAGCAGTACTTC,CASSLAGGLAYEQYF